Below, 24 T cell receptor beta chains from the same sample are listed, as sequenced in a study of T-cell reconstitution after alpha-beta-depleted transplantation in children. TCRbeta library preparation incorporated unique molecular identifiers. TCRdb used MiXCR to reprocess the PCR reads, holding one entry per CDR3 protein. Of around 92,000 distinct CDR3 sequences listed, 10% to 15% were seen once; the top ten hold 11% to 15%. Sequencing was performed on PBMCs from the stem cell graft donor, taken from the stem cell graft. The receptors were sampled from a human donor who donated a stem cell graft to a child with inherited bone marrow failure.

Many counts were recorded for this clonotype. This sequence joins TRBV5-1 and TRBJ1-4; TRBD1 matches at 9 bases. This CDR3 has 16 amino acids. The V gene's germline CDR1 is SGHRS and CDR2 YFSETQ. Trimming removed 4 bases from V and 0 bases from J; junction bases left unmatched: 4. The CDR3 region has the DNA TGCGCCAGCAGCCGGGACAGGGCAGCAACTAATGAAAAACTGTTTTTT. Protein product: CASSRDRAATNEKLFF.

This clonotype was picked up many times. V is TRBV5-1 and J is TRBJ2-5; D is perhaps TRBD2 (6 bases). Per germline, CDR1 SGHRS and CDR2 YFSETQ. The ends were cut back, 0 bases at V and 4 bases at J, with 16 bases in the middle. The CDR3 length is 16 residues. Here the CDR3 DNA reads TGCGCCAGCAGCTTGGGGGGCGCCAAGGGAGGAGAGACCCAGTACTTC. It codes for CASSLGGAKGGETQYF.

This clonotype was recorded at least ten times. The chain uses TRBV11-1 and TRBJ2-7, with 7 bases matching TRBD1. Germline trimming cut 5 bases from V and 3 bases from J; bases unmatched to any gene: 10. This CDR3 comprises 15 residues. Germline V gene data show CDR1 as SGHAT and CDR2 as FQDESV (reference sequence). As DNA, the CDR3 is TGTGCCAGCAGCCGCCCGACAGGGAAAAGCTACGAGCAGTACTTC. Amino acids: CASSRPTGKSYEQYF.

This clonotype was observed many times. V usage is TRBV2 and J usage is TRBJ1-1; 7 nucleotides line up with TRBD1. There are 13 residues in the CDR3. J was trimmed by 0 bases and V by 10 bases; bases with no gene match: 5. Germline V gene lookup returns CDR1 SNHLY and CDR2 FYNNEI. The CDR3 reads CATAGQMNTEAFF. The CDR3 region has the DNA TGTGCCACTGCGGGACAGATGAACACTGAAGCTTTCTTT.

This clonotype has ten or more counts. The J gene is TRBJ2-6, the V gene TRBV5-1; no reliable D call. V lost 0 bases and J 0 bases, leaving 4 bases between the germline ends. Germline-derived CDR1 and CDR2 are SGHRS and YFSETQ. There are 15 residues in the CDR3. The DNA of the CDR3 is TGCGCCAGCAGCTTGGCCAGCTCTGGGGCCAACGTCCTGACTTTC. It specifies CASSLASSGANVLTF.

The table lists this clonotype with many counts. V usage is TRBV5-1 and J usage is TRBJ1-3; a possible D gene is TRBD1 (5 bases). V was clipped by 3 bases and J by 1 base, with 20 bases between them. The germline V gene encodes CDR1 SGHRS and CDR2 YFSETQ. This CDR3 spans 18 amino acids. The CDR3 bases are TGCGCCAGCAGCTCTGGGACCGTAGCCTTTGGATCTGGAAACACCATATATTTT. It codes for CASSSGTVAFGSGNTIYF.

This clonotype was recorded only once. This chain joins TRBV7-2 and TRBJ1-4, with D possibly TRBD1 on 5 matching bases. Germline assignment: CDR1 SGHTA and CDR2 FQGNSA. V was cut by 4 bases and J by 8 bases, with 14 bases left in between. The CDR3 extends over 14 amino acids. This CDR3 reads CASSSSGAWEKLFF. In DNA form, the CDR3 reads TGTGCCAGCAGCTCCAGCGGGGCCTGGGAAAAACTGTTTTTT.

Ten or more counts support this clonotype. The V gene is TRBV20-1, the J gene TRBJ1-2, with D possibly TRBD1 on 6 matching bases. The germline V and J ends were trimmed by 3 bases and 9 bases, with 20 bases remaining between them. This CDR3 region has 14 residues. Germline CDR1 DFQATT, CDR2 SNEGSKA (reference sequence). The CDR3 protein is CSASNLRDTMSYTF. The CDR3 nucleotides are TGCAGTGCTAGTAACCTCCGGGACACCATGAGCTACACCTTC.

This clonotype has a count of ten or more. This rearrangement joins TRBV5-6 to TRBJ1-3, with D uncertain. Looked up from germline, CDR1 is SGHDT and CDR2 is YYEEEE. The V end was cut by 0 bases, the J end by 9 bases, with 16 bases between. The CDR3 is 15 amino acids. CDR3 protein: CASSLALDPESTIYF. The CDR3 DNA follows: TGTGCCAGCAGCTTGGCCCTGGATCCGGAAAGCACCATATATTTT.

This clonotype was found many times. The V call is TRBV5-1, the J call TRBJ2-3; perhaps D is TRBD1 or TRBD2 (5 bases each). The germline gives CDR1 SGHRS, CDR2 YFSETQ. V was shortened by 0 bases and J by 7 bases, with 12 bases between the two germline ends. The CDR3 is made up of 14 amino acids. CDR3 coding DNA: TGCGCCAGCAGCTTGGCGAGGGGAACGAATACGCAGTATTTT. As protein: CASSLARGTNTQYF.

The chain is built from TRBV19 and TRBJ1-5; 7 nucleotides match TRBD1. Trimming cost V 6 bases and J 7 bases; bases outside gene matches: 15. The CDR3 spans 16 residues. Germline assignment: CDR1 LNHDA and CDR2 SQIVND (reference sequence). The CDR3 DNA follows: TGTGCCAGTAGGACAGGGAGATCGGAAGGCGGACAGCCCCAGCATTTT. Translated, it gives CASRTGRSEGGQPQHF.

This clonotype came up many times. The V and J genes are TRBV25-1 and TRBJ1-2, with D unclear. The CDR3 consists of 14 residues. Between the trimmed V and J ends, which lost 6 bases and 5 bases, there was a span of 16 bases. Germline-derived CDR1 and CDR2 are MGHDK and SYGVNS. The CDR3 protein is CASSRRQAPYGYTF. CDR3 nucleotide sequence: TGTGCCAGCAGCCGGCGGCAGGCCCCATATGGCTACACCTTC.

This clonotype was observed at least ten times. V gene TRBV7-2 combines with J gene TRBJ2-5, with TRBD1 identical over 8 bases. V lost 4 bases and J lost 4; bases outside the gene matches: 2. Germline assignment: CDR1 SGHTA and CDR2 FQGNSA. This CDR3 is 13 amino acids long. The CDR3 sequence is CASSWTGRETQYF. DNA of the CDR3: TGTGCCAGCAGCTGGACAGGGCGAGAGACCCAGTACTTC.

This clonotype was found many times. The CDR3 protein is CASSWRTTGPDTGELFF. In nucleotides, the CDR3 is TGCGCCAGCAGCTGGCGTACGACAGGACCTGACACCGGGGAGCTGTTTTTT. The chain joins TRBV5-1 to TRBJ2-2, with D perhaps matching TRBD1 (6 bases). V lost 3 bases to trimming and J lost 3 bases, with 18 bases between them. The CDR3 sequence is 17 residues long. The germline V gene has CDR1 SGHRS and CDR2 YFSETQ.

This clonotype occurred many times. This chain uses TRBV5-1 with TRBJ1-4; 10 bases fit TRBD1. The CDR3 length is 15 residues. Germline V gene lookup returns CDR1 SGHRS and CDR2 YFSETQ. V lost 1 base, J lost 8 bases, and 5 bases stayed unmatched. Here the CDR3 DNA reads TGCGCCAGCAGCTTGACGGGGACAGGGGCCGAAAAACTGTTTTTT. Protein: CASSLTGTGAEKLFF. The variable domain in full, with the rest retrieved from reference TRBV5-1 and TRBJ1-4, is KAGVTQTPRYLIKTRGQQVTLSCSPISGHRSVSWYQQTPGQGLQFLFEYFSETQRNKGNFPGRFSGRQFSNSRSEMNVSTLELGDSALYLCASSLTGTGAEKLFFGSGTQLSVL.

This clonotype was seen ten or more times. The rearrangement links TRBV27 to TRBJ1-1, with D perhaps matching TRBD1 (6 bases). Deletions cut 6 bases from V and 4 bases from J, with 15 bases between. Germline loops: CDR1 MNHEY, CDR2 SMNVEV (reference sequence). This CDR3 spans 14 amino acids. CDR3 nucleotide sequence: TGTGCCAGCAGGAGGGGCACGGGGGCCACTGAAGCTTTCTTT. Its protein product is CASRRGTGATEAFF.

Comments on this clonotype: A much larger clone lies one base from this, so it may be a read error. J is TRBJ2-1 and V is TRBV20-1; 8 bases match TRBD2. Germline V lookup: CDR1 DFQATT, CDR2 SNEGSKA (reference sequence). This CDR3 region has 18 residues. The CDR3 coding sequence is TGCTGTGCTAGAGATCAGGTTTCAGTAGCGGGGCCCTACAATGAGCAGTTCTTC. This translates into CCARDQVSVAGPYNEQFF.

This clonotype was recorded many times. This chain connects TRBV12-3 or TRBV12-4 to TRBJ2-7, with 7 bases identical to TRBD2. The CDR3 is 15 residues long. Trimming removed 8 bases from V and 2 bases from J; junction bases left unmatched: 12. Here the CDR3 DNA reads TGTGCCAGCGGGTTTGGGGCAGGGAGGGCCTACGAGCAGTACTTC. Translating it yields CASGFGAGRAYEQYF.

This clonotype has at least ten counts. The genes are TRBV5-1 and TRBJ2-1, with TRBD1 matching 11 bases. Germline-derived CDR1 and CDR2 are SGHRS and YFSETQ. This CDR3 is built from 18 residues. V dropped 0 bases and J dropped 4; count of bases not matched to a gene: 9. CDR3 residues: CASSLGTSGTGGYNEQFF. DNA for the CDR3: TGCGCCAGCAGCTTGGGGACGTCTGGGACAGGGGGTTACAATGAGCAGTTCTTC.

There are many counts of this clonotype. This chain uses TRBV5-1 with TRBJ2-3, with a weak D call TRBD1 (5 bases). The CDR3 length is 14 residues. Looked up from germline, CDR1 is SGHRS and CDR2 is YFSETQ. With 2 bases removed from V and 5 bases from J, the gap between germline ends came to 12 bases. CDR3 DNA: TGCGCCAGCAGCTTTGGGGCTGGTGGAGATACGCAGTATTTT. Translated: CASSFGAGGDTQYF.

This clonotype has a count of ten or more. The V call is TRBV6-2 or TRBV6-3, the J call TRBJ2-7; unclear D gene. The CDR3 consists of 14 residues. V was pared by 6 bases and J by 0 bases, with 12 bases between. Germline V gene lookup returns CDR1 MNHEY and CDR2 SVGEGT. The CDR3 protein is CASRMGSRSYEQYF. CDR3 nucleotides: TGTGCCAGCAGGATGGGCTCCCGCTCCTACGAGCAGTACTTC.

This clonotype was seen at least ten times. The chain carries TRBV15 and TRBJ2-7; 10 bases are shared with TRBD1. CDR3 length: 17 amino acids. Germline V lookup: CDR1 LNHNV, CDR2 YYDKDF (reference sequence). V lost 0 bases and J lost 5; bases outside the gene matches: 10. CDR3 nucleotide sequence: TGTGCCACCAGCAGAGATATAAGGGGGACAGGGGCCGACGAGCAGTACTTC. Translating gives CATSRDIRGTGADEQYF.

This clonotype was seen a handful of times. The junction shows a germline mismatch at one end, possibly a read error. The rearrangement joins TRBV7-8 to TRBJ2-3; D possibly matches TRBD1 or TRBD2 (6 bases each). The CDR3 spans 18 residues. In germline, CDR1 is SGHVS, CDR2 FQNEAQ. The CDR3 region has the DNA TGTGCCAGCAGCCCTATCATAGGGGGGTCGTCTAGCAAAGATACGCAGTATTTT. Protein sequence: CASSPIIGGSSSKDTQYF.

About this clonotype: A junction boundary mismatches the germline segment, possibly from a read error. The CDR3 loop is CASSLAVGNEQFF. CDR3 nucleotide sequence: TGCGCCAGCAGCTTGGCCGTGGGTAATGAGCAGTTCTTT. The chain joins TRBV5-1 to TRBJ2-1; D remains unclear. Germline values: CDR1 SGHRS, CDR2 YFSETQ. The CDR3 runs to 13 residues.